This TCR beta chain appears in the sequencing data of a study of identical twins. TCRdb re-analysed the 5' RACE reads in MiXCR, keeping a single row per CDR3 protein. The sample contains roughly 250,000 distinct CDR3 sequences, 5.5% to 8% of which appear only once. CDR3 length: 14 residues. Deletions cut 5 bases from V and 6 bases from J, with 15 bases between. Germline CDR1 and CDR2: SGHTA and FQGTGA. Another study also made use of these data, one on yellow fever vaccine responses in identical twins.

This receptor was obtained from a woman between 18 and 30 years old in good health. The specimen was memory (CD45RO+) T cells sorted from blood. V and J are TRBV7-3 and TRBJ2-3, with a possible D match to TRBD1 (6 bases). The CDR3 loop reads CASSAGVPPDTQYF. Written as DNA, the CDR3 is TGTGCCAGCAGCGCAGGGGTCCCCCCGGATACGCAGTATTTT.